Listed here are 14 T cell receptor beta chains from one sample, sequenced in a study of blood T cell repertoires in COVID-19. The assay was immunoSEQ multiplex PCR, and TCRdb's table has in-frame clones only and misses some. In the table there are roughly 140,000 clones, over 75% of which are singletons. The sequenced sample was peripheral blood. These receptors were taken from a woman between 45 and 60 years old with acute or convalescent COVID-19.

CDR3: CASSQIRTGEAFF. The CDR3 DNA sequence: TGCGCCAGCAGCCAAATTAGGACAGGCGAAGCTTTCTTT. The chain combines TRBV5-1 with TRBJ1-1; 7 nucleotides line up with TRBD1. The junction had 8 bases not matched to a gene; V was cut back by 4 bases and J by 8 bases. The CDR3 is 13 amino acids. Germline V lookup: CDR1 SGHRS, CDR2 YFSETQ.

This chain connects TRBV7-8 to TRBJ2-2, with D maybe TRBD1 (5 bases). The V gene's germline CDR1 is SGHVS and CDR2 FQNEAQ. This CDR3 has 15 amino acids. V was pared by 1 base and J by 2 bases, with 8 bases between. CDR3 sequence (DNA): TGTGCCAGCAGCTTAGATGGGGCAAACACCGGGGAGCTGTTTTTT. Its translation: CASSLDGANTGELFF.

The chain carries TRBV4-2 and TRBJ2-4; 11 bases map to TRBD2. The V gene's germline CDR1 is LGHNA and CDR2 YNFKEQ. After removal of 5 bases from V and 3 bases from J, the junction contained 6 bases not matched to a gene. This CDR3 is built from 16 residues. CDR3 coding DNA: TGTGCCAGCAGCTTACTAGCGGGGGTAATCAAAAACATTCAGTACTTC. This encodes CASSLLAGVIKNIQYF.

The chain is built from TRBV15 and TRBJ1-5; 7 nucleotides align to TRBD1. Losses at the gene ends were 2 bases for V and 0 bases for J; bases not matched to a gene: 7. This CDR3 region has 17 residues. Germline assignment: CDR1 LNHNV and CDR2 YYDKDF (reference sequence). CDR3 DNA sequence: TGTGCCACCAGCAGATTTACAGGGGTACATAGCAATCAGCCCCAGCATTTT. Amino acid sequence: CATSRFTGVHSNQPQHF.

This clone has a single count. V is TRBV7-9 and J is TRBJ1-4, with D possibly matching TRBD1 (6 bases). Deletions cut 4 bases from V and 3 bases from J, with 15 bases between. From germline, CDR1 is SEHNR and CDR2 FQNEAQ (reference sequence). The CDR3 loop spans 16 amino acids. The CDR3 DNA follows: TGTGCCAGCAGCTCGATCCGGGACACCTCTAATGAAAAACTGTTTTTT. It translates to CASSSIRDTSNEKLFF.

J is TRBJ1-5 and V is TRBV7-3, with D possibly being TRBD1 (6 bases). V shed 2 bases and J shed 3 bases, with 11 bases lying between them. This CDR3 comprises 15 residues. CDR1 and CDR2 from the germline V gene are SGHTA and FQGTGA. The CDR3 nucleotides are TGTGCCAGCAGCTTACCGACAGGTCCCAATCAGCCCCAGCATTTT. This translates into CASSLPTGPNQPQHF.

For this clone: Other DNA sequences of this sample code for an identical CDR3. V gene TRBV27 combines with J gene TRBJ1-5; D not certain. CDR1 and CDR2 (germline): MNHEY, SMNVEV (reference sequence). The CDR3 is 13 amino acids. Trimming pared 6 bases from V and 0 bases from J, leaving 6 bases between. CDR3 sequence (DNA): TGTGCCAGCAGCCTTAGTAGCAATCAGCCCCAGCATTTT. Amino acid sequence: CASSLSSNQPQHF.

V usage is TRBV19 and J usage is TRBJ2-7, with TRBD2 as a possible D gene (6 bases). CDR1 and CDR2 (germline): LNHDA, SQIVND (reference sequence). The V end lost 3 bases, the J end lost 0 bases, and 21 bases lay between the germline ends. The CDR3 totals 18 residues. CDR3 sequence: CASSIRLSSGTLSYEQYF. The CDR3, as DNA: TGTGCCAGTAGTATCAGACTCTCCTCCGGGACTCTCTCCTACGAGCAGTACTTC.

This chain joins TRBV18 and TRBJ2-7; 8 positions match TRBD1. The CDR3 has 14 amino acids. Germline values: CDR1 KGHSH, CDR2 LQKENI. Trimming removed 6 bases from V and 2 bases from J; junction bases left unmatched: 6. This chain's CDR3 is CASSRDRRAYEQYF. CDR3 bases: TGTGCCAGCTCCCGGGACAGGCGGGCCTACGAGCAGTACTTC.

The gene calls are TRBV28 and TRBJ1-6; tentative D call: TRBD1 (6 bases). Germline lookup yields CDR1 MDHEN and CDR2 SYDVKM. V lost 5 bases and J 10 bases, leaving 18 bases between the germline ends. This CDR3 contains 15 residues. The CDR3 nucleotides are TGTGCCAGCAGTGACCCGGGGAGGGGGGTATCACCCCTCCACTTT. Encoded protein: CASSDPGRGVSPLHF.

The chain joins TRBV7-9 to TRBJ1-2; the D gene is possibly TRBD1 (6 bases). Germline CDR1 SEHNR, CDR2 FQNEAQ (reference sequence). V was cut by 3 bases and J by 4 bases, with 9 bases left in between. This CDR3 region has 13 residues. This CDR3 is CASSLQGPYGYTF. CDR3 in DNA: TGTGCCAGCAGCTTGCAGGGGCCCTATGGCTACACCTTC. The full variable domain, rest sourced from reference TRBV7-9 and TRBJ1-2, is DTGVSQNPRHKITKRGQNVTFRCDPISEHNRLYWYRQTLGQGPEFLTYFQNEAQLEKSRLLSDRFSAERPKGSFSTLEIQRTEQGDSAMYLCASSLQGPYGYTFGSGTRLTVV.

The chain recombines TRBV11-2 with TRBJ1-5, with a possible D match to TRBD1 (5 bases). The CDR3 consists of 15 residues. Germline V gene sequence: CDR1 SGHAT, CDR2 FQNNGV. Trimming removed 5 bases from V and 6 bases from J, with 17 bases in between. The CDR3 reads CASSLAQGFGQPQHF. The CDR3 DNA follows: TGTGCCAGCAGCCTAGCCCAGGGCTTCGGTCAGCCCCAGCATTTT.

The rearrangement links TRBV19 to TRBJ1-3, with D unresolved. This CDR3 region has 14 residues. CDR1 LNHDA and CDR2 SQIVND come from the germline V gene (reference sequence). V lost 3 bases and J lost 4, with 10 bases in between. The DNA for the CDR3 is TGTGCCAGTAGTATCTGGAGGACCGGAAACACCATATATTTT. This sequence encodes CASSIWRTGNTIYF.

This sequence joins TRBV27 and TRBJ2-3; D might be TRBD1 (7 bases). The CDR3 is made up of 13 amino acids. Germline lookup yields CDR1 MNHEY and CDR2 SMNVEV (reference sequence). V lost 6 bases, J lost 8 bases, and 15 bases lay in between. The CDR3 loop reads CASRSGGGGTQYF. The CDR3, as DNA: TGTGCCAGCAGGTCCGGAGGGGGCGGTACGCAGTATTTT.